The source of this T cell receptor beta chain is a study of cytomegalovirus exposure and HLA in healthy donors. Background on the study: Among the approximately 400 donors who were genotyped, 81% fell in the genetic ancestry cluster that is associated with self-reported Caucasian donors.

Notes on this clone: Its specificity is unknown. Its ends do not fully match the called genes, so a read error is possible. Within the sample, other DNA sequences also encode this same CDR3.

Study results and caveats: In a later analysis, a missense DCLRE1C variant was linked to TCR beta V- and J-gene trimming.

The PCR ran on 60 Vbeta and 13 Jbeta primers. Generated by immunoSEQ multiplex PCR, the TCRdb table keeps only in-frame clones and is missing some. The table has 150,000 or so clones, 74% seen once. This cohort consisted of healthy bone marrow donors. In germline, CDR1 is ENHRY, CDR2 SYGVKD. The CDR3 covers 17 residues. This clonotype was obtained from a man younger than 45 in good health and CMV-seronegative. The sample comprised PBMCs. The V and J genes are TRBV10-3 and TRBJ2-2; 7 nucleotides agree with TRBD2. CDR3 coding DNA: TGTGCCATCAGTGAGTCGGGAGGGGCCGGAGACACCGGGGAGCTATTTTTT. Its protein is CAISESGGAGDTGELFF.